The clone carrying this T cell receptor beta chain has ten or more counts. Its antigen is still unknown. Unique molecular identifier tags were affixed to discrete cDNA molecules. MiXCR, run by TCRdb on the 5' RACE reads, gives a single entry per CDR3 protein. The sample shows around 100,000 distinct CDR3 sequences, under 15% of them seen only once. These data come from a study of early T cells in non-severe SARS-CoV-2 infection. Overall study: Bulk RNA from unsorted whole blood was sequenced; chains were unpaired. Study observations and caveats: Missing private and CD4 specificities, VDJdb matching favored anti-spike CD8 responses.

The TCR originated in an adult who was a healthcare worker with PCR-confirmed SARS-CoV-2 infection or an uninfected control (not recorded which). The specimen sequenced was whole blood.

The CDR3 protein is CASSPPAADTQYF. The CDR3 DNA reads TGTGCCAGCAGCCCGCCCGCGGCGGATACGCAGTATTTT. This chain connects TRBV7-3 to TRBJ2-3; D gene ambiguous. Germline V CDR1 and CDR2: SGHTA, FQGTGA. Trimming took 5 bases from V and 6 from J, leaving 12 bases between them. The CDR3 has 13 amino acids. Variable domain in full (rest from reference TRBV7-3 and TRBJ2-3): GAGVSQTPSNKVTEKGKYVELRCDPISGHTALYWYRQSLGQGPEFLIYFQGTGAADDSGLPNDRFFAVRPEGSVSTLKIQRTERGDSAVYLCASSPPAADTQYFGPGTRLTVL.